This T cell receptor (beta chain) was documented in a study of Ad26.COV2.S vaccination and SARS-CoV-2 variants. Study details: Recipients of Ad26.COV2.S got it intramuscularly, once or twice 56 days apart. Study-wide findings and caveats: Possibly, TCR breadth and depth analyses underestimated total T cell responses.

With 1 base clipped from V and 4 bases from J, the junction kept 2 bases outside the gene matches. In germline, CDR1 is SEHNR, CDR2 FQNEAQ (reference sequence). The CDR3 has 15 amino acids. Comments on this clone: Antigen unknown.

This sample's treatment: about 20 received Ad26.COV2.S at low or high dose, single or two shots; about 5 received placebo; per-sample allocation not given. Sampling was done on day 63 after the first vaccine or placebo injection. Some clones are missing from TCRdb's copy, which holds only in-frame ones; the method was immunoSEQ multiplex PCR. The data contain roughly 390,000 clones, about 85% of them seen just once; the ten biggest clones take up roughly 3%. This sequence was found in a person between 18 and 65 years old who received the Ad26.COV2.S COVID-19 vaccine or a placebo. Here the sequenced sample was peripheral blood, taken in a trial of Ad26.COV2.S vaccine versus placebo. The chain uses TRBV7-9 and TRBJ2-3, with 10 bases fitting TRBD2. CDR3 DNA: TGTGCCAGCAGCTTAGTTCTAGCGGGGGCAGATACGCAGTATTTT. It codes for CASSLVLAGADTQYF.